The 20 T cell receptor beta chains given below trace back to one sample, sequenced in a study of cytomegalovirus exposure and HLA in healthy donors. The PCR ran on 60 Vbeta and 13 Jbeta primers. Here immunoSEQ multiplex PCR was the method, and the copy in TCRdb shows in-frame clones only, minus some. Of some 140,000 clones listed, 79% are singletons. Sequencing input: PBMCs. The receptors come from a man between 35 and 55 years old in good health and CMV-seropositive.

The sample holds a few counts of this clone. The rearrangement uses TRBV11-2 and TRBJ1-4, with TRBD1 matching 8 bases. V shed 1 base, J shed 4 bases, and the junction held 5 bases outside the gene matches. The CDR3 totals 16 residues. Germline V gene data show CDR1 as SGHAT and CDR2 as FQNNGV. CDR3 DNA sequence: TGTGCCAGCAGCTTAGGCAGGGGGCTAGATAATGAAAAACTGTTTTTT. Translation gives CASSLGRGLDNEKLFF.

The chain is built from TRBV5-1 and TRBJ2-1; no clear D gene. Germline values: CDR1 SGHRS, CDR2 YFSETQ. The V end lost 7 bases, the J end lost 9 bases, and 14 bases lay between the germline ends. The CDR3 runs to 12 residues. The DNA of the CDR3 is TGCGCCAGCTTCCAACCCGGTGGTGAGCAGTTCTTC. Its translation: CASFQPGGEQFF.

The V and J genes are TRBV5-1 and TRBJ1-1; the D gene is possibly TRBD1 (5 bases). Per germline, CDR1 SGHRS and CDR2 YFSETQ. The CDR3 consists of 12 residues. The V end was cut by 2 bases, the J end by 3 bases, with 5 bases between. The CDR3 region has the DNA TGCGCCAGCAGCTTAGGGGACACTGAAGCTTTCTTT. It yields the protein CASSLGDTEAFF.

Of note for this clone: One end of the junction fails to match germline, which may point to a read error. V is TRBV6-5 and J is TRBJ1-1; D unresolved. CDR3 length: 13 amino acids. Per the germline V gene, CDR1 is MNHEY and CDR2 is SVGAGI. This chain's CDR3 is CASCYALNTEAFF. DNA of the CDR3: TGTGCCAGCTGTTACGCGCTGAACACTGAAGCTTTCTTT.

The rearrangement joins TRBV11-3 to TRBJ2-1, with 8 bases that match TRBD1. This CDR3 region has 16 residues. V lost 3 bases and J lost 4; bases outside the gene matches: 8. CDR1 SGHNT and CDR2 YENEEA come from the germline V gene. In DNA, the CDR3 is TGTGCCAGCAGCTTTTCCCAGGGGGCTGGGTACAATGAGCAGTTCTTC. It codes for CASSFSQGAGYNEQFF.

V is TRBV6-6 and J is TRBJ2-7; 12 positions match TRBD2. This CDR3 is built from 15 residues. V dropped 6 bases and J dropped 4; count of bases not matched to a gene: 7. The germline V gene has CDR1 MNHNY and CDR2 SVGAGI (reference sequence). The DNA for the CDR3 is TGTGCCAGCAGCCGACGACTAGCGGGAGAGTACGAGCAGTACTTC. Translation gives CASSRRLAGEYEQYF.

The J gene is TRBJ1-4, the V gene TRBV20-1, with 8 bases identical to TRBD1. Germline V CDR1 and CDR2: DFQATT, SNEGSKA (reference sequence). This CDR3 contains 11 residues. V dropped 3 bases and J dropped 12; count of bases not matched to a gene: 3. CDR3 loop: CSARDRVQLFF. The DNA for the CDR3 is TGCAGTGCTAGGGACAGGGTCCAACTGTTTTTT.

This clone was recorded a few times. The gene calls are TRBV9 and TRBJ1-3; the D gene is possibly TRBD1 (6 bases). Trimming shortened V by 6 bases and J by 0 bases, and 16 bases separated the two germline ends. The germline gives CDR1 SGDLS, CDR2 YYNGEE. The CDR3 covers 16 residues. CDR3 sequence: CASNMGTTTSGNTIYF. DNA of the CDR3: TGTGCCAGCAACATGGGGACAACTACCTCTGGAAACACCATATATTTT. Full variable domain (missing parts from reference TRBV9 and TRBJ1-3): DSGVTQTPKHLITATGQRVTLRCSPRSGDLSVYWYQQSLDQGLQFLIQYYNGEERAKGNILERFSAQQFPDLHSELNLSSLELGDSALYFCASNMGTTTSGNTIYFGEGSWLTVV.

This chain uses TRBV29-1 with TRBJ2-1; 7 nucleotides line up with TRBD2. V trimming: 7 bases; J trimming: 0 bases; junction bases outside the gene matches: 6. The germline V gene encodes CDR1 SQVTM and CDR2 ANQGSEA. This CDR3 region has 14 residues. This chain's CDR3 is CSGLWGGSYNEQFF. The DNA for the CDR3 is TGCAGCGGACTATGGGGGGGCTCCTACAATGAGCAGTTCTTC.

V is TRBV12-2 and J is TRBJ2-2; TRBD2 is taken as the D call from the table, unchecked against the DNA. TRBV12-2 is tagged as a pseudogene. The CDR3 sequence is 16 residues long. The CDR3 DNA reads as TGTGCAAGTCGCACTCAGGAGCGGGGGTACACCGGGGAGCTGTTTTTT. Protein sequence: CASRTQERGYTGELFF.

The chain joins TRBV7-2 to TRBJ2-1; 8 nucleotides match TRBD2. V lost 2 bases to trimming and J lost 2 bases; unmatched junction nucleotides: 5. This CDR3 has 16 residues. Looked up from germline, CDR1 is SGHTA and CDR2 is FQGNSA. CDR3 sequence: CASSLSLAVPYNEQFF. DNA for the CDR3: TGTGCCAGCAGCTTATCACTAGCGGTGCCCTACAATGAGCAGTTCTTC.

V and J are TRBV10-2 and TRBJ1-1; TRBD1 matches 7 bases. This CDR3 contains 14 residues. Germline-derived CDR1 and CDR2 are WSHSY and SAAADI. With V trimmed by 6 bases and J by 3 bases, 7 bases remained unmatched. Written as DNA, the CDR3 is TGCGCCAGCAGGGCGACAGGGAGCGACACTGAAGCTTTCTTT. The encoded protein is CASRATGSDTEAFF.

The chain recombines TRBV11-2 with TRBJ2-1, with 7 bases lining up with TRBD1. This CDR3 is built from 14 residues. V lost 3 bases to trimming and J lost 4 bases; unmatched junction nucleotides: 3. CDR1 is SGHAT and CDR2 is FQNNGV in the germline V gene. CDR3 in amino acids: CASSLGQRYNEQFF. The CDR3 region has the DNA TGTGCCAGCAGCTTGGGACAGAGATACAATGAGCAGTTCTTC.

Written as DNA, the CDR3 is TGTGCCAGCTCATCGGGACATCTTAAAGAGACCCAGTACTTC. Protein product: CASSSGHLKETQYF. This chain connects TRBV18 to TRBJ2-5, with D perhaps matching TRBD1 (6 bases). The V gene lost 5 bases and the J gene lost 3 bases, with 13 bases spanning the gap. The germline gives CDR1 KGHSH, CDR2 LQKENI. This CDR3 contains 14 residues. The full variable domain, with the rest looked up from reference TRBV18 and TRBJ2-5, is NAGVMQNPRHLVRRRGQEARLRCSPMKGHSHVYWYRQLPEEGLKFMVYLQKENIIDESGMPKERFSAEFPKEGPSILRIQQVVRGDSAAYFCASSSGHLKETQYFGPGTRLLVL.

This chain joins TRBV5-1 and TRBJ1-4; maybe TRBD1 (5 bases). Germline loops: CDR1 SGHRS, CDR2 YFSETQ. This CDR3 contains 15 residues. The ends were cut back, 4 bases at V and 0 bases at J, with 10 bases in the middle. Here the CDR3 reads CASSPGTSTNEKLFF. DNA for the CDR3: TGCGCCAGCAGCCCTGGGACTTCAACTAATGAAAAACTGTTTTTT. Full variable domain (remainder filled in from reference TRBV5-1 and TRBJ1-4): KAGVTQTPRYLIKTRGQQVTLSCSPISGHRSVSWYQQTPGQGLQFLFEYFSETQRNKGNFPGRFSGRQFSNSRSEMNVSTLELGDSALYLCASSPGTSTNEKLFFGSGTQLSVL.

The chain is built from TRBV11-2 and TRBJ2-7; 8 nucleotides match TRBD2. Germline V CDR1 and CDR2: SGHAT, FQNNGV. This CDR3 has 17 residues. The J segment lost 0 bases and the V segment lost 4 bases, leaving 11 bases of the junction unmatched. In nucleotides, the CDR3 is TGTGCCAGCAGCTATGACTCTAAACGGGAGGGCTCCTACGAGCAGTACTTC. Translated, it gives CASSYDSKREGSYEQYF.

The CDR3 nucleotides read TGTGCCAGCAGTTCATATAGCGGGAGGGAGTCCTACAATGAGCAGTTCTTC. Its translation: CASSSYSGRESYNEQFF. The chain recombines TRBV28 with TRBJ2-1, with 11 bases fitting TRBD2. The ends lost 4 bases at V and 1 base at J; junction bases unmatched: 6. The germline V gene encodes CDR1 MDHEN and CDR2 SYDVKM. The CDR3 covers 17 residues.

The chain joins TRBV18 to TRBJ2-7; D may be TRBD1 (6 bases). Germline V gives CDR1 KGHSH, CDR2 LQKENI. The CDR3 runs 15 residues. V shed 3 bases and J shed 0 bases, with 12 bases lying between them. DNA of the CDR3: TGTGCCAGCTCACCGGGACACCTATCCTCCTACGAGCAGTACTTC. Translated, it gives CASSPGHLSSYEQYF.

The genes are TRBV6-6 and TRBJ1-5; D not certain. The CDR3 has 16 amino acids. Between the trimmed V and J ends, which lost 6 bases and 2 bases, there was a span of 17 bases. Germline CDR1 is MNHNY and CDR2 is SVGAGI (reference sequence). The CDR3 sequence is CASSASAGSGNQPQHF. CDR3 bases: TGTGCCAGCAGCGCGTCCGCTGGGAGCGGCAATCAGCCCCAGCATTTT.

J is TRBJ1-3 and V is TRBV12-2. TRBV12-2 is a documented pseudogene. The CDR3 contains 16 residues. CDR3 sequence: CASRLLFVDSGNTIYF. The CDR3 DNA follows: TGTGCAAGTCGCTTACTATTCGTCGACTCTGGAAACACCATATATTTT.